The 4 T cell receptor beta chains given below trace back to one sample, sequenced in a study of early T cells in non-severe SARS-CoV-2 infection. TCRdb ran MiXCR on the 5' RACE reads and lists one entry per CDR3 protein. The sample records over 100,000 distinct CDR3 sequences, roughly 13% being singletons. The sequencing sample was made of whole blood. Receptors were obtained from an adult who was a healthcare worker with PCR-confirmed SARS-CoV-2 infection or an uninfected control (not recorded which).

This clonotype was seen at least ten times. The CDR3 DNA sequence: TGCAGCGTTGGGGACAGGGTTAGCACAGATACGCAGTATTTT. Residues: CSVGDRVSTDTQYF. The chain links TRBV29-1 to TRBJ2-3; 9 positions agree with TRBD1. Germline-derived CDR1 and CDR2 are SQVTM and ANQGSEA. The V segment lost 4 bases and the J segment 0 bases; nucleotides outside the gene matches: 2. CDR3 size: 14 residues.

This clonotype has a count of ten or more. The chain uses TRBV20-1 and TRBJ1-6; a possible D gene is TRBD1 (6 bases). From germline, CDR1 is DFQATT and CDR2 SNEGSKA (reference sequence). This CDR3 contains 13 residues. V lost 5 bases and J lost 10, with 15 bases in between. The CDR3 nucleotides are TGCAGTGCTCGACTTACAGGGTCCTCACCCCTCCACTTT. Protein sequence: CSARLTGSSPLHF.

This clonotype has a handful of counts. The chain is built from TRBV6-2 or TRBV6-3 and TRBJ1-2; TRBD1 might be the D (5 bases). V dropped 3 bases and J dropped 7 bases, with 12 bases sitting between them. This CDR3 region has 13 residues. Germline values: CDR1 MNHEY, CDR2 SVGEGT. CDR3 in DNA: TGTGCCAGCAGTTATAGCCAGGGACCTGGCTACACCTTC. This gives the protein CASSYSQGPGYTF.

The table lists this clonotype with a few counts. The chain uses TRBV9 and TRBJ2-3; possibly TRBD2 for D (5 bases). The CDR3 totals 13 residues. V gave up 1 base and J gave up 3 bases, with 6 bases separating them. CDR1 is SGDLS and CDR2 is YYNGEE in the germline V gene. The CDR3 reads CASSVTGTDTQYF. CDR3 DNA sequence: TGTGCCAGCAGCGTAACGGGGACAGATACGCAGTATTTT.